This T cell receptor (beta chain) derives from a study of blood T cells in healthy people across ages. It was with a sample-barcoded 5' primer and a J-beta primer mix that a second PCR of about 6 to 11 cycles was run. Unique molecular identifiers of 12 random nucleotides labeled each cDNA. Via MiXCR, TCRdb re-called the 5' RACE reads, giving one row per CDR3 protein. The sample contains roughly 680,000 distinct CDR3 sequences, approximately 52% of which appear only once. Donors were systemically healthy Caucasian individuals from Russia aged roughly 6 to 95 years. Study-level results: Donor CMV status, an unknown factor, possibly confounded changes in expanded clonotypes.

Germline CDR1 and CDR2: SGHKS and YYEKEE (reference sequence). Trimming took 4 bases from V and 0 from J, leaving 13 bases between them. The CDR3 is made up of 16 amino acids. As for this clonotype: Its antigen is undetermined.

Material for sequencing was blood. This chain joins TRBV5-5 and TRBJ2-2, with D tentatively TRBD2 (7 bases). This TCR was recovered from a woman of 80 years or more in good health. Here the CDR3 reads CASSVTGTTNTGELFF. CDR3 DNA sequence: TGTGCCAGCAGCGTCACAGGGACTACGAACACCGGGGAGCTGTTTTTT.